The present entry profiles one T cell receptor beta chain with its context. This clone appeared a few times. The antigen it binds to is not known. One base away there is no much larger clone; base qualities are not given. The cohort consisted of 600 to 700 healthy bone marrow donors. At the time of sampling, every cohort member was nominally healthy, though immune exposures that went unrecorded were likely present. The donor tested CMV seropositive, placing the donor among the 250 to 300 seropositive members of the cohort. A peripheral blood sample was provided by each donor, and peripheral blood mononuclear cells were used for TCR beta sequencing. Genomic DNA extraction from the blood cell samples was performed with the Qiagen DNeasy Blood Extraction Kit. Receptor amplification or capture employed the immunoSEQ multiplex PCR assay. The multiplex PCR relied on a mix of 60 forward primers for TCR Vbeta segments and 13 reverse primers for TCR Jbeta segments. The CDR3 region of rearranged TCR beta genes was amplified from genomic DNA with a multiplex PCR assay. The amplified TCR beta libraries were sequenced on the Illumina HiSeq System as 87-base-pair reads. The source study handled its data this way. In a later analysis, about 80 million unique TCR beta chains were counted across the roughly 610 repertoires, and roughly 11 million of these chains were shared by at least two donors. To remove PCR and sequencing errors, raw reads were error-corrected and collapsed into unique sequences using a nearest-neighbor algorithm that merged closely related sequences. To assign V, D and J gene segments, CDR3 sequences were aligned to IMGT reference sequences. For a sequence to be retained, at least a six-nucleotide match to both a V gene segment and a J gene segment was required. A rearrangement counted as productive if the CDR3 had no stop codons and remained in frame with V and J, and every other rearrangement counted as non-productive. Following IMGT convention, CDR3 was defined as the stretch from the second conserved V-encoded cysteine up to the conserved J-encoded phenylalanine. The earlier analysis of around 640 of the donors excluded sequences that lacked an unambiguous match to a single V gene segment. In an earlier analysis of several hundred of the donors, V segments were called functional above 56.7% productive rearrangements and were called segregating when the between-donor standard deviation exceeded 5%. A statistical classification framework was built to diagnose cytomegalovirus status from the catalog of TCR beta chain sequences. In a later analysis, TCR nucleotide sequences were compared against IMGT/GENE-DB human TR gene sequences so that V and J genes could be assigned. A later analysis assigned CDR3 sequences and most-parsimonious VDJ recombination scenarios with the TCRdist pipeline. In a later analysis, every TCR beta chain was defined by the combination of its CDR3 amino acid sequence and its V-gene family, and reads without a unique V-gene family were dropped. In a later analysis, several hundred highly shared, low-generation-probability nucleotide sequences were removed to address suspected cross-contamination and a sequencing artifact. A later analysis calculated a clonal expansion index for each public chain from normalized within-repertoire ranks of inferred template counts. In a later analysis, generation probabilities were computed with a VDJ recombination model fitted to out-of-frame rearrangements, and the resulting probabilities were checked against IGoR. Hypergeometric tests were used in a later analysis to score TCR-TCR, TCR-HLA and TCR-CMV co-occurrence, with a repertoire-size bias correction applied to the TCR pairs. A later analysis estimated false discovery rates by permuting HLA or CMV assignments 20 times. In a later analysis, co-occurring TCRs were grouped with DBSCAN, and TCRdist sequence similarity was added when clustering was performed within HLA-allele-positive subsets. For co-occurrence clustering, repertoires with fewer than 30,000 or more than 120,000 public chains were excluded, along with five repertoires with anomalous nucleotide sharing. TCRdb stores this immuneACCESS table with in-frame sequences only. Part of the clones is absent; in the studies checked, under half of the shortfall reflects unresolved V genes, and no reason is known for the rest. The V and J calls and clone size come from that table; D and trimming were worked out from the DNA. Recorded for this sample are 150,000 or so clones; 80% to 85% of them occurred a single time. The ten largest clones capture 8% to 10% of the sample.

The sample belongs to a study of cytomegalovirus exposure and HLA in healthy donors (dated by TCRdb to about 2017). Notes on the research overall: According to an earlier analysis of around 600 of the donors, some 180 million T cells yielded 117 million unique TCR beta sequences and about 300 Gb of sequence data. An early release covering just under 650 HLA-typed donors comprised 250 to 350 gigabases of sequencing data and around 85 million unique TCR sequences. Of the roughly 430 genotyped donors, around 81% fell in the genetic ancestry cluster associated with self-reported Caucasian donors. The aim of the study was to test whether cataloging public T cell receptors could identify signatures of past pathogen exposure. The study used immunosequencing to profile the T cell repertoires of several hundred subjects and linked those repertoires to cytomegalovirus serostatus. Besides the first cohort of 666 subjects, a separate validation cohort made up of 120 different subjects was used. To predict cytomegalovirus infection status, the study brought together high-throughput TCR immunosequencing, statistical association of individual TCRs with disease status, and machine learning. To study patterns of TCR occurrence, a later analysis re-analyzed previously published TCR beta repertoires from just over 650 donors and added high-resolution HLA genotyping. In the later analysis, no new phenotypic data were used to find candidate immune exposures; instead, reliance was placed on TCR beta sequences and their occurrence across donors. In an earlier analysis of roughly 600 of the donors, high-throughput TCR beta sequencing was used to judge whether each TCR beta V gene segment behaved as functional or pseudogenic. Donor age, sex, ethnicity and CMV serostatus were compiled together with the repertoire data. A later genetic analysis used genome-wide SNP genotypes for about 55% of the 666 donors, treating that subset as a discovery cohort. All discovery cohort repertoires had been generated using a single sequencing platform. HLA typing covered class I and class II loci at four-digit resolution. Typing coverage differed by locus: A, B, C, DRB1 and DQB1 were typed in about 620-630 donors, DQA1 in about 500, DPA1 in 600 to 610, and DPB1 in 472. Several DR-DQ haplotypes were treated as single units for association and clustering because of strong linkage in the cohort. Across around 400 genotyped donors of the cohort, an average of approximately 240,000 unique TCR beta nucleotide sequences per donor were sequenced, and 15% to 20% of those sequences were non-productive.

V loses 6 bases of germline sequence and J loses 0 bases, and the interval between the two ends is 4 bases. Looking up the germline V gene (reference sequence) yields CDR1 MNHEY and CDR2 SMNVEV. Reading from cysteine to phenylalanine, the CDR3 counts 12 amino acids. Of all the DNA, just the CDR3 is kept, 36 bases in frame from base 1. Summary of the overall study and its limitations: Presence/absence analyses assumed roughly uniform sequencing depth across donors, an assumption that may not hold. In vitro tests confirmed that a few of the cytomegalovirus-associated TCR beta chains recognize cytomegalovirus antigens. Assigning TCR associations to individual alleles was difficult when HLA alleles, especially DR and DQ, strongly co-occurred. Only TCR beta chains were sequenced in this cohort, and the absence of alpha or paired-chain data limited detectable features. Most TCR sequences were seen in very few donors, while some public TCRs were found in many individuals. A later analysis found that HLA-associated TCR beta chains were more clonally expanded and had lower generation probabilities than equally common non-associated chains. In both the original and validation cohorts, the classifier was reported to diagnose cytomegalovirus status with high specificity and sensitivity. Correlated functional status among segregating V segments might reflect linkage disequilibrium, but an unknown experimental factor could not be ruled out. A later analysis associated around 16,000 TCR beta sequences with specific HLA alleles at a false discovery rate of 0.05. In an earlier analysis of some 500 of the donors, most TCR beta V segments were observed in productive rearrangements about 87% or about 30% of the time, broadly matching IMGT annotations. The only immune exposure information available for the cohort was CMV serostatus. V-gene and J-gene trimming of TCR beta chains was associated with a missense DCLRE1C variant in a later genetic analysis, and the association was replicated in an independent cohort. Because HLA typing was unavailable for some donors at each locus, only the typed subset was used in association tests. The sequencing pipeline was judged likely to have produced a cluster of highly shared sequence variants as a technical artifact. Because the 87-base-pair reads could not distinguish some IMGT-functional V segments, including TRBV6-2 and TRBV6-3, those segments were excluded. In a later analysis, the rate of TCR association differed among HLA loci, with DRB1 alleles having the most associated TCRs and HLA-C alleles having the fewest. A later genetic analysis reported fewer N-insertions in productive TCRs among donors in an Asian-associated ancestry cluster than the roughly 620-donor mean. A later analysis found that most CMV-associated TCR beta chains appeared HLA-restricted, with HLA associations seemingly driven largely by CMV exposure. Several of the top co-occurrence clusters appeared to be linked to parvovirus B19, influenza, CMV and Epstein-Barr virus, according to a later analysis. A further reported finding was that TCR beta sequences accurately predicted the HLA-A and HLA-B alleles for most subjects in the first cohort. Seventeen rarely observed V segments, including chromosome 9 orphons, were excluded from the earlier analysis of several hundred of the donors because counts were too low. According to the authors, the approach could potentially be generalized to other disease states and immunological phenotypes. The study listed around 160 TCR beta chains as associated with cytomegalovirus.

The sequenced sample consisted of PBMCs. The source is a male donor in good health and CMV-seropositive. This chain joins TRBV27 to TRBJ2-3, with the identity of the D gene unclear. The nucleotide sequence reads as follows: TGTGCCAGCAGCTTTAGCACAGATACGCAGTATTTT. Its coded protein is CASSFSTDTQYF.